This TCR beta chain stems from a study of control samples from healthy donors and cancer patients. Using immunoSEQ multiplex PCR, the repertoire was profiled, and TCRdb retains in-frame clones only, with some absent. Here the sample spans about 100,000 clones, over 75% being singletons. The sequenced material came from blood. This sequence originates from a woman between 50 and 59 years old in good health.

CDR3 region: CATSDLPYNSPLHF. The CDR3 DNA is TGTGCCACCTCGGATCTCCCCTATAATTCACCCCTCCACTTT. The gene calls are TRBV19 and TRBJ1-6, with D unclear. Germline assignment: CDR1 LNHDA and CDR2 SQIVND (reference sequence). Trimming took 10 bases from V and 2 from J, leaving 12 bases between them. CDR3 length: 14 amino acids.